The rows below give T cell receptor beta chains drawn from one sample of a study of T cell repertoires in cytomegalovirus infection. TCRdb independently ran MiXCR on the reads; one entry per CDR3 protein. The sample gives about 150,000 distinct CDR3 sequences, 17% of which show up once; over 15% is in the top ten. Specimen: CD8+ T cells from PBMCs. The receptor source for this set is a human donor in good health (CMV status not recorded). Some clones in this sample may be carry-over from other donors' samples. Both conserved end residues are part of each CDR3. The D gene is left open where the match is weak. Not every row has a clone size; where given, it reads once, few, many or a size class.

j_call,clone_size,d_call,v_call,cdr3_aa,cdr3_nt
TRBJ1-3,-,-,TRBV6-6,CASSYAADISGNTIYF,TGTGCCAGCAGTTACGCGGCGGACATCTCTGGAAACACCATATATTTT
TRBJ2-3,-,TRBD2,TRBV28,CASALVGSGTSVGTDTQYF,TGTGCCAGCGCCTTGGTGGGGAGTGGGACTAGCGTAGGCACAGATACGCAGTATTTT
TRBJ1-6,few,-,TRBV7-2,CASSEKRVSSPLHF,TGTGCCAGCAGCGAGAAGCGGGTCAGTTCACCCCTCCACTTT
TRBJ2-5,-,TRBD2,TRBV7-3,CASSLGPTSGGPRETQYF,TGTGCCAGCAGCTTGGGACCTACTAGCGGGGGGCCGAGGGAGACCCAGTACTTC
TRBJ2-7,few,TRBD1,TRBV27,CASSIDRGLGYEQYF,TGTGCCAGCAGCATCGACAGGGGGCTTGGGTACGAGCAGTACTTC
TRBJ1-5,-,TRBD1,TRBV7-6,CASSWDRDQPQHF,TGTGCCAGCAGCTGGGACAGGGATCAGCCCCAGCATTTT
TRBJ2-7,few,TRBD2,TRBV14,CASSHPGGALTSYEQYF,TGTGCCAGCAGCCATCCCGGGGGGGCGCTTACCTCCTACGAGCAGTACTTC
TRBJ1-6,-,-,TRBV6-1,CASSPENRSYNSPLHF,TGTGCCAGCAGTCCCGAGAATCGCTCCTATAATTCACCCCTCCACTTT
TRBJ2-7,few,-,TRBV28,CASSDGNEQYF,TGTGCCAGCAGTGACGGGAACGAGCAGTACTTC
TRBJ1-5,-,-,TRBV14,CAIETDVQPQHF,TGTGCCATCGAGACAGATGTGCAGCCCCAGCATTTT
TRBJ2-1,many,TRBD2,TRBV18,CASSHTSGSSYNEQFF,TGTGCCAGCTCTCACACTAGCGGGAGCTCCTACAATGAGCAGTTCTTC
TRBJ1-2,few,-,TRBV19,CASSPPGSPFGYTF,TGTGCCAGTAGCCCCCCCGGGTCACCATTTGGCTACACCTTC